This TCR beta chain was documented in a study of blood T cell repertoires in COVID-19. Study-level background: There were acute and convalescent COVID-19 samples, and they came from the United States, Italy and Spain. T cells, B-cell-depleted T cells, or PBMCs supplied cDNA or gDNA.

Recovery among Cohort 3 donors was established by two negative PCRs, clearance, or symptom resolution. Assay used: immunoSEQ multiplex PCR; TCRdb lists only in-frame clones, some missing. The sample holds about 220,000 clones, about 79% seen once. The germline V and J ends were trimmed by 1 base and 5 bases, with 17 bases remaining between them. The CDR3 contains 16 residues. The germline gives CDR1 SGHTA, CDR2 FQGNSA. This receptor was identified in a woman aged 55-69 years who had recovered from COVID-19. The specimen was PBMCs or T cells enriched from blood (not recorded which). The chain has TRBV7-2 and TRBJ2-5, with a tentative D call TRBD2 (7 bases). The CDR3 DNA reads as TGTGCCAGCAGCTTAGGGTTTAACAGGGAGGGCGAGACCCAGTACTTC. It encodes CASSLGFNREGETQYF.